This T cell receptor beta chain emerged from a study of shared clonotypes between healthy human individuals. The genomic DNA of each subset was split evenly across several immunoSEQ plates. Method: immunoSEQ multiplex PCR; TCRdb's copy keeps in-frame clones and lacks some. The sample records about 1.5 million clones, approximately 98% being singletons. The source of this sequence is a man younger than 40 in good health. Sequencing used naive CD4+ T cells sorted from blood. As for subset: CD45RA+ positively selected.

CDR3: CASTRGETQYF. The DNA of the CDR3 is TGTGCCAGCACCCGAGGAGAGACCCAGTACTTC. The V gene is TRBV2, the J gene TRBJ2-5, with D unresolved. In germline, CDR1 is SNHLY, CDR2 FYNNEI. The ends were cut back, 7 bases at V and 4 bases at J, with 7 bases in the middle. The CDR3 is 11 residues long.